This T cell receptor beta chain was retrieved from a study of blood T cell repertoires in COVID-19. CDR3 size: 16 residues. TCRdb's copy holds only in-frame clones and misses some; the assay was immunoSEQ multiplex PCR. Seen here are approximately 350,000 clones, around 89% observed once, and the top ten hold around 1.3%. The sequenced material came from peripheral blood. The rearrangement uses TRBV21-1 and TRBJ1-1. TRBV21-1 is a recognized pseudogene. This TCR derives from a man aged 35-49 years with acute or convalescent COVID-19. The CDR3 sequence: CASSRRDKTGNTEAFF. The CDR3 DNA follows: TGTGCCAGCAGCCGACGGGATAAGACGGGGAACACTGAAGCTTTCTTT.